This is a list of T cell receptor beta chains from one sample in a study of T cells after posttransplantation cyclophosphamide. Using immunoSEQ multiplex PCR, the repertoire was profiled, and TCRdb retains in-frame clones only, with some absent. The sample records 22,000 or so clones, under 85% being singletons. The specimen was memory CD4+ T cells sorted from PBMCs. These receptors were taken from a woman in her sixties or seventies in good health, CMV-negative, and a related stem cell transplant donor. The CDR3 runs from the conserved cysteine through the conserved F or W. Each record gives: J gene, clone size, V gene, D gene, CDR3 protein, CDR3 DNA. A D gene is named only where the DNA matches it firmly. Clone size is not always given. Where it is, it says once, few, many or a class for expanded clones.

TRBJ1-6 | - | TRBV11-2 | TRBD1 | CASSLETGGSPLHF | TGTGCCAGCAGCTTAGAGACAGGGGGTTCACCCCTCCACTTT
TRBJ2-7 | - | TRBV13 | - | CASRRQRSYEQYF | TGTGCCAGCAGGCGACAGAGGTCTTACGAGCAGTACTTC
TRBJ1-2 | - | TRBV2 | - | CASKVPLPDGYTF | TGTGCCAGCAAAGTCCCTCTACCCGATGGCTACACCTTC
TRBJ2-3 | - | TRBV27 | - | CASSYLEGSTDTQYF | TGTGCCAGCAGTTACCTGGAGGGGAGCACAGATACGCAGTATTTT
TRBJ2-2 | - | TRBV29-1 | - | CSATFGTPNTGELFF | TGCAGCGCGACCTTTGGGACTCCCAATACCGGGGAGCTGTTTTTT
TRBJ2-1 | - | TRBV4-1 | TRBD2 | CASSQVVTSGARQFF | TGCGCCAGCAGCCAAGTAGTAACTAGCGGCGCGAGGCAGTTCTTC
TRBJ1-1 | - | TRBV6-1 | - | CASSERDRVGLEAFF | TGTGCCAGCAGTGAGCGGGACCGGGTGGGTTTAGAAGCTTTCTTT
TRBJ1-1 | - | TRBV18 | - | CASSPPKQVNTEAFF | TGTGCCAGCTCACCACCGAAGCAGGTGAACACTGAAGCTTTCTTT
TRBJ1-2 | once | TRBV6-5 | - | CASTTLSSGGYTF | TGTGCCAGTACGACTCTGAGCTCTGGGGGCTACACCTTC
TRBJ2-5 | - | TRBV11-2 | - | CASSTLGGGWETQYF | TGTGCCAGCAGCACCCTGGGCGGAGGGTGGGAGACCCAGTACTTC
TRBJ2-3 | - | TRBV27 | TRBD2 | CASGTRFTDTQYF | TGTGCCAGCGGGACTAGATTCACAGATACGCAGTATTTT
TRBJ2-3 | - | TRBV6-5 | TRBD1 | CASSPQGVDTQYF | TGTGCCAGCAGCCCCCAGGGGGTAGATACGCAGTATTTT
TRBJ1-2 | - | TRBV7-2 | - | CASSLDLLAGNYGYTF | TGTGCCAGCAGCTTAGATCTTCTGGCAGGGAACTATGGCTACACCTTC
TRBJ2-5 | - | TRBV2 | TRBD2 | CASSVGVIAGSQETQYF | TGTGCCAGCAGTGTAGGGGTAATAGCGGGGAGCCAAGAGACCCAGTACTTC
TRBJ2-1 | once | TRBV5-1 | - | CASSLARQNEQFF | TGCGCCAGCAGCTTGGCCAGACAGAATGAGCAGTTCTTC
TRBJ1-2 | - | TRBV18 | - | CASSLGGEAKGYTF | TGTGCCAGCTCACTCGGAGGGGAGGCGAAGGGCTACACCTTC
TRBJ2-3 | - | TRBV14 | - | CASSQGARSATQYF | TGTGCCAGCAGCCAAGGGGCCCGGTCTGCTACGCAGTATTTT
TRBJ2-7 | - | TRBV7-3 | TRBD1 | CASSQNTGGRYEQYF | TGTGCCAGCAGCCAAAATACAGGGGGTCGCTACGAGCAGTACTTC
TRBJ1-5 | - | TRBV19 | - | CASSIDPFDDYSNQPQHF | TGTGCCAGTAGTATAGATCCGTTTGATGACTATAGCAATCAGCCCCAGCATTTT
TRBJ1-1 | once | TRBV19 | - | CASSITGRSTEAFF | TGTGCCAGTAGTATCACGGGAAGGAGCACTGAAGCTTTCTTT
TRBJ1-5 | - | TRBV5-1 | TRBD1 | CASSLRTGSQPQHF | TGCGCCAGCAGCTTAAGGACAGGCTCTCAGCCCCAGCATTTT
TRBJ1-1 | - | TRBV28 | - | CASSFWGRVNTEAFF | TGTGCCAGCAGTTTTTGGGGCAGGGTGAACACTGAAGCTTTCTTT
TRBJ1-1 | medium-sized | TRBV5-6 | - | CASSLLGVGTEAFF | TGTGCCAGCAGCTTGCTAGGGGTGGGCACTGAAGCTTTCTTT
TRBJ1-5 | - | TRBV10-3 | TRBD1 | CAISASGGQPQHF | TGTGCCATCAGTGCGTCAGGGGGACAGCCCCAGCATTTT
TRBJ2-1 | - | TRBV5-1 | TRBD1 | CASRGQGEQFF | TGCGCCAGCAGGGGACAGGGGGAGCAGTTCTTC
TRBJ1-2 | - | TRBV2 | TRBD1 | CASSRGTGGGYTF | TGTGCCAGCAGCCGAGGGACAGGGGGAGGCTACACCTTC
TRBJ2-7 | few | TRBV14 | - | CASSQDIAYEQYF | TGTGCCAGCAGCCAAGATATAGCCTACGAGCAGTACTTC
TRBJ1-1 | - | TRBV7-6 | - | CASSLTGNTEAFF | TGTGCCAGCAGCTTAACAGGGAACACTGAAGCTTTCTTT
TRBJ2-2 | - | TRBV28 | TRBD2 | CASMAGGYTGELFF | TGTGCCAGTATGGCGGGGGGTTACACCGGGGAGCTGTTTTTT
TRBJ1-4 | few | TRBV7-2 | TRBD1 | CASSPDRVTNEKLFF | TGTGCCAGCAGCCCTGACAGGGTAACTAATGAAAAACTGTTTTTT
TRBJ2-7 | - | TRBV4-2 | TRBD1 | CASSQAGTGANEQYF | TGTGCCAGCAGCCAAGCAGGGACAGGGGCGAACGAGCAGTACTTC
TRBJ2-2 | - | TRBV6-6 | - | CASSYSQQAGELFF | TGTGCCAGCAGTTACTCCCAGCAGGCCGGGGAGCTGTTTTTT
TRBJ1-2 | - | TRBV6-5 | TRBD1 | CASRGDRVHYGYTF | TGTGCCAGCAGGGGGGACAGGGTTCACTATGGCTACACCTTC
TRBJ1-2 | - | TRBV6-1 | - | CASSGSPYGYTF | TGTGCCAGCAGTGGCAGTCCCTATGGCTACACCTTC
TRBJ1-2 | - | TRBV30 | - | CAWSVTPPYGYTF | TGTGCCTGGAGTGTAACACCGCCGTATGGCTACACCTTC
TRBJ2-7 | - | TRBV6-6 | - | CASSYSAGAGYEQYF | TGTGCCAGCAGTTACTCCGCGGGTGCGGGGTACGAGCAGTACTTC
TRBJ2-7 | - | TRBV19 | - | CASSIRVAYEQYF | TGTGCCAGTAGTATCAGGGTTGCCTACGAGCAGTACTTC
TRBJ1-3 | - | TRBV18 | - | CASSPRGKESGNTIYF | TGTGCCAGCTCACCAAGGGGGAAGGAATCCGGAAACACCATATATTTT
TRBJ1-3 | few | TRBV2 | - | CASSAGEANTIYF | TGTGCCAGCAGTGCCGGGGAGGCAAACACCATATATTTT
TRBJ2-7 | few | TRBV6-6 | - | CASRRGGYEQYF | TGTGCCAGCAGGAGGGGGGGATACGAGCAGTACTTC
TRBJ1-1 | - | TRBV6-5 | TRBD1 | CASSRGDRATEAFF | TGTGCCAGCAGCCGCGGGGACAGGGCCACTGAAGCTTTCTTT
TRBJ2-1 | - | TRBV9 | TRBD1 | CASSVEGQGGNEQFF | TGTGCCAGCAGCGTAGAGGGACAGGGAGGCAATGAGCAGTTCTTC
TRBJ1-4 | - | TRBV6-5 | - | CASSPTAGYREKLFF | TGTGCCAGCAGCCCTACAGCTGGCTATCGTGAAAAACTGTTTTTT
TRBJ2-3 | - | TRBV7-9 | - | CASSWAADTQYF | TGTGCCAGCAGCTGGGCCGCAGATACGCAGTATTTT
TRBJ2-7 | - | TRBV6-5 | - | CASGRQRTEQYF | TGTGCCAGCGGGCGTCAAAGAACCGAGCAGTACTTC
TRBJ1-1 | few | TRBV29-1 | TRBD1 | CSVGDRVIGTEAFF | TGCAGCGTTGGGGACAGGGTTATCGGAACTGAAGCTTTCTTT
TRBJ2-7 | few | TRBV6-5 | TRBD1 | CASRGTATSYEQYF | TGTGCCAGCAGGGGGACAGCAACCTCCTACGAGCAGTACTTC
TRBJ2-7 | - | TRBV9 | - | CASSPAGSYEQYF | TGTGCCAGCAGCCCTGCGGGGAGCTACGAGCAGTACTTC
TRBJ2-7 | once | TRBV5-6 | TRBD2 | CASSFMGLAGGRLNEQYF | TGTGCCAGCAGCTTTATGGGACTAGCGGGAGGGCGATTGAACGAGCAGTACTTC
TRBJ1-1 | few | TRBV28 | - | CASRPPNRNTEAFF | TGTGCCAGCAGGCCACCTAACAGGAACACTGAAGCTTTCTTT
TRBJ1-2 | - | TRBV7-8 | TRBD1 | CASSRDRLYGYTF | TGTGCCAGCAGCCGGGACAGGCTTTATGGCTACACCTTC
TRBJ2-3 | - | TRBV28 | - | CASTVRLVVVSGTDTQYF | TGTGCCAGCACGGTGAGGCTAGTGGTGGTCTCTGGCACAGATACGCAGTATTTT
TRBJ2-1 | - | TRBV11-2 | TRBD2 | CATMGLAFPNEQFF | TGTGCCACCATGGGACTAGCGTTTCCTAATGAGCAGTTCTTC